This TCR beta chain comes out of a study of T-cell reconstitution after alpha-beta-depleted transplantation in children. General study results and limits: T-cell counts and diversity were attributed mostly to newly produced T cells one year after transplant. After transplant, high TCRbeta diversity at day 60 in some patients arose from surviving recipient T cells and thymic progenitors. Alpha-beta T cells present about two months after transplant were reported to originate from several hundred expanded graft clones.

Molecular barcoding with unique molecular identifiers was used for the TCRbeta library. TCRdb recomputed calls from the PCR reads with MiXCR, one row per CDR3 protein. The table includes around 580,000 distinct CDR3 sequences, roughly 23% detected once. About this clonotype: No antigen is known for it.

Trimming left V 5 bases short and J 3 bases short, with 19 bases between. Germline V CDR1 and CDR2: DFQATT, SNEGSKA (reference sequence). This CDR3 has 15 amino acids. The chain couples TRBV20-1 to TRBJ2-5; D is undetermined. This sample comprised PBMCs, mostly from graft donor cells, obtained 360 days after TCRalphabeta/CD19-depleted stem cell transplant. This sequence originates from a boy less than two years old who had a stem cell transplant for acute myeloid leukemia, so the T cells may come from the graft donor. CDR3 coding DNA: TGCAGTGCTGAAGGCCCTCCGATAGAAAAAGAGACCCAGTACTTC. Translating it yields CSAEGPPIEKETQYF.